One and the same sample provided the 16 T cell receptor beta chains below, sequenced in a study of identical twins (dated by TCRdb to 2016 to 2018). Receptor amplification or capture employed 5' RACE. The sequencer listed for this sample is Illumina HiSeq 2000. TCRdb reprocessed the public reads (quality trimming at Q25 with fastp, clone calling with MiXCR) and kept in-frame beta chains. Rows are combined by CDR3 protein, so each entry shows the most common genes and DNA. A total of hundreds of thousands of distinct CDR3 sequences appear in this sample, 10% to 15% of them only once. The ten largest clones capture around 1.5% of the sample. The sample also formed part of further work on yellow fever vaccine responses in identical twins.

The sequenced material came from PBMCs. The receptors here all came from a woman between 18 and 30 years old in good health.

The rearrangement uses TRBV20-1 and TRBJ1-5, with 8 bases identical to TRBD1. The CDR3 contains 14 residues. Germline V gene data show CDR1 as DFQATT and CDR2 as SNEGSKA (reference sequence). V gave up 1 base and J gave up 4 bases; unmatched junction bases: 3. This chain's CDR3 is CSARVGQGNQPQHF. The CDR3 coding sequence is TGCAGTGCTAGAGTAGGACAGGGAAATCAGCCCCAGCATTTT.

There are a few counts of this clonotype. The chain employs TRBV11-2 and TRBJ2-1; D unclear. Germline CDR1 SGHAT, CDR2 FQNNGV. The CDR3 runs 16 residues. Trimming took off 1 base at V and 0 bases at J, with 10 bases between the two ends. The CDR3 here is CASSLGRYPSYNEQFF. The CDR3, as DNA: TGTGCCAGCAGCTTAGGTCGCTACCCCTCCTACAATGAGCAGTTCTTC. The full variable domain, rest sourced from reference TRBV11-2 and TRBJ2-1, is EAGVAQSPRYKIIEKRQSVAFWCNPISGHATLYWYQQILGQGPKLLIQFQNNGVVDDSQLPKDRFSAERLKGVDSTLKIQPAKLEDSAVYLCASSLGRYPSYNEQFFGPGTRLTVL.

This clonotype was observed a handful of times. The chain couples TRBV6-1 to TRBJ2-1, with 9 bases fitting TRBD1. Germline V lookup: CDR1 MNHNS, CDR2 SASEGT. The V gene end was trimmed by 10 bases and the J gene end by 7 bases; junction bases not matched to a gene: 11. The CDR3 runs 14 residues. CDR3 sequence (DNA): TGTGCCACCGACAGGGGGGGCGTAAGAAATGAGCAGTTCTTC. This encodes CATDRGGVRNEQFF.

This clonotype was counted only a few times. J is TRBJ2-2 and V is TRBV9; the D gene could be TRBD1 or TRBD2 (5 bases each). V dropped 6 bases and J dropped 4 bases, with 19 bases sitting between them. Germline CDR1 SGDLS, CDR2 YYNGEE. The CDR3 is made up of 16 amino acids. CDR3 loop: CASTVGTSGSTGELFF. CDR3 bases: TGTGCCAGCACGGTTGGGACCAGCGGAAGCACCGGGGAGCTGTTTTTT.

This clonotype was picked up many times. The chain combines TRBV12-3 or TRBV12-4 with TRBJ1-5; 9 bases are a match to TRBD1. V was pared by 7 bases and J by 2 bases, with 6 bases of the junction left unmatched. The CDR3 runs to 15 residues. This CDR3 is CASTPTGGGNQPQHF. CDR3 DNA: TGTGCCAGCACTCCTACAGGGGGCGGCAATCAGCCCCAGCATTTT.

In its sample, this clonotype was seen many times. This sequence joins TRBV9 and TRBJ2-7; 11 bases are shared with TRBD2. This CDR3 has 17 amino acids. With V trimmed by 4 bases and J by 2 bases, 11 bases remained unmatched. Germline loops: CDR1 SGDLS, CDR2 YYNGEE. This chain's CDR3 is CASSSGLADRMPYEQYF. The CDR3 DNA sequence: TGTGCCAGCAGCTCGGGACTAGCGGACCGAATGCCCTACGAGCAGTACTTC.

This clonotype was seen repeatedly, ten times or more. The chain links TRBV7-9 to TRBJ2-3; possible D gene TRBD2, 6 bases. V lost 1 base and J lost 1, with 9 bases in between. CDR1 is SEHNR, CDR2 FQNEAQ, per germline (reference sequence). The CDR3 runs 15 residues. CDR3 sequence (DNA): TGTGCCAGCAGCTTAGGGGACTTGGGCACAGATACGCAGTATTTT. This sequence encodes CASSLGDLGTDTQYF.

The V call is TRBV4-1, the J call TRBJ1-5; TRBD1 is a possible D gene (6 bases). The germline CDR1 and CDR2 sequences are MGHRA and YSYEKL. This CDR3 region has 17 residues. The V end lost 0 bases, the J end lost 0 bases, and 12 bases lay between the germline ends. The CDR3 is CASSQEGAGDSNQPQHF. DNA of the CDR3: TGCGCCAGCAGCCAAGAGGGGGCCGGTGATAGCAATCAGCCCCAGCATTTT.

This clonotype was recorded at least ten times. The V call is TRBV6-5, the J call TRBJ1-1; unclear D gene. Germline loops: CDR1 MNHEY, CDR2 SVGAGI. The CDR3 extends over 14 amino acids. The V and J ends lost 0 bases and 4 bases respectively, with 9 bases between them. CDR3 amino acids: CASSYSNSGTEAFF. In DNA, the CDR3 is TGTGCCAGCAGTTACTCAAATTCGGGCACTGAAGCTTTCTTT.

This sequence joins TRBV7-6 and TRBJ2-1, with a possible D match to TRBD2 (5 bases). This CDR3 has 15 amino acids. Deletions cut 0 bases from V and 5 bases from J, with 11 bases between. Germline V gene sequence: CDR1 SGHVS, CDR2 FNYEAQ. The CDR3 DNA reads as TGTGCCAGCAGCTTAGCGGGAGTTAGTAACAATGAGCAGTTCTTC. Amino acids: CASSLAGVSNNEQFF.

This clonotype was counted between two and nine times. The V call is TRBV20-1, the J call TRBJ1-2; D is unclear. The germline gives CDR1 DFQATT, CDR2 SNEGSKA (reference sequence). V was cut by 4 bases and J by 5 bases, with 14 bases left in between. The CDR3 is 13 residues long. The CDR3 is CSAIDIAPYGYTF. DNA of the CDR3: TGCAGTGCTATTGACATTGCTCCGTATGGCTACACCTTC.

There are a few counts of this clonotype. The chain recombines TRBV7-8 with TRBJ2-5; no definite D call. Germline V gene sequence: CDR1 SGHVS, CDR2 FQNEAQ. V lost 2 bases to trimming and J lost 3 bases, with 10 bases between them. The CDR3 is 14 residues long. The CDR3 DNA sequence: TGTGCCAGCAGCTTACGTCGGCTAGAAGAGACCCAGTACTTC. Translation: CASSLRRLEETQYF.

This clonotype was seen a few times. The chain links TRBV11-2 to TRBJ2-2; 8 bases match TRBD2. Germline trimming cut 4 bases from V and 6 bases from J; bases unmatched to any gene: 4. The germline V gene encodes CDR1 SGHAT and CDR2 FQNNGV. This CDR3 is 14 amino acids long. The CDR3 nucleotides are TGTGCCAGCAGCTGGAGCGGGGGTGCCGGGGAGCTGTTTTTT. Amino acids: CASSWSGGAGELFF.

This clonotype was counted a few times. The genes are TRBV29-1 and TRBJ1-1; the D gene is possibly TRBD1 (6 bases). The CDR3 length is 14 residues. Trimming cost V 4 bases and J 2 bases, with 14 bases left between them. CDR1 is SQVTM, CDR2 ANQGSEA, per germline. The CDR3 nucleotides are TGCAGCGTTGTCTCTGGGACACAAAACACTGAAGCTTTCTTT. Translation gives CSVVSGTQNTEAFF.

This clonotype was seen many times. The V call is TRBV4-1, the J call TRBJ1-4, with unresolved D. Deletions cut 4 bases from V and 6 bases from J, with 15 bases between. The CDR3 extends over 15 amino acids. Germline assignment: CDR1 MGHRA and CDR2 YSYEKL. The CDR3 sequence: CASSREGFPDEKLFF. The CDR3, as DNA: TGCGCCAGCAGCCGAGAGGGTTTTCCCGATGAAAAACTGTTTTTT.

The CDR3 DNA sequence: TGCGCCAGCAGCTTTCAAAGCCAAGAGACCCAGTACTTC. This gives the protein CASSFQSQETQYF. V is TRBV5-1 and J is TRBJ2-5; unclear D gene. This CDR3 has 13 amino acids. The ends were cut back, 2 bases at V and 1 base at J, with 6 bases in the middle. CDR1 and CDR2 (germline): SGHRS, YFSETQ.